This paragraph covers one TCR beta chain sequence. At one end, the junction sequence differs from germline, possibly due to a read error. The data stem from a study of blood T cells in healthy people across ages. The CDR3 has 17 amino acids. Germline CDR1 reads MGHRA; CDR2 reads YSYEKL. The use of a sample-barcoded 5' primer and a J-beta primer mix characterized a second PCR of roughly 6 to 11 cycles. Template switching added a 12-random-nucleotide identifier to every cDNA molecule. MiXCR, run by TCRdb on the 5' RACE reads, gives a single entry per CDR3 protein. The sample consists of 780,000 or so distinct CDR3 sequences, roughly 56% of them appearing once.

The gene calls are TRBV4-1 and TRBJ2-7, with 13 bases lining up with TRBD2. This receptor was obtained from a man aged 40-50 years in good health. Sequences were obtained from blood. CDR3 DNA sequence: TGCGCCAGCAGCCAAGGAGGCCGGGCTGGACTAGCGGGAGAGCAGCACTTC. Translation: CASSQGGRAGLAGEQHF.